This T cell receptor beta chain was found in a study of blood T cell repertoires in COVID-19. Repertoires were generated with immunoSEQ multiplex PCR, while TCRdb's copy carries only in-frame clones and drops some. This sample has 150,000 or so clones, with 86% found just once. This CDR3 has 17 residues. Trimming removed 1 base at V and 1 base at J, with 13 bases between. The germline V gene encodes CDR1 LGHNA and CDR2 YSLEER. The genes are TRBV4-3 and TRBJ2-2; D is perhaps TRBD2 (6 bases). The sequence was collected from a man in his forties or fifties who had recovered from COVID-19. Input material: PBMCs or T cells enriched from blood (not recorded which). CDR3 in amino acids: CASSQVGGSLNTGELFF. CDR3 DNA sequence: TGCGCCAGCAGCCAAGTGGGGGGTTCCTTGAACACCGGGGAGCTGTTTTTT.